This TCR beta chain was recorded in a study of blood T cell repertoires in COVID-19. Study overall: Whether acute or convalescent, the COVID-19 samples came from the United States, Italy and Spain.

In the original processing: Estimated nucleated cell counts came from reference gene primer amplification. Sequencing used immunoSEQ multiplex PCR; TCRdb keeps in-frame clones, though not all of them. Clone size and the V and J calls come from that table; the DNA yielded D and trimming. Here the sample spans fewer than 300,000 clones, 80% to 90% being singletons. The V gene lost 2 bases and the J gene lost 8 bases, with 15 bases spanning the gap. Germline V gene lookup returns CDR1 MNHEY and CDR2 SMNVEV (reference sequence). The CDR3 length is 14 residues. The sequence came from a woman in her 50s who had recovered from COVID-19. The sample taken for sequencing was peripheral blood. The chain links TRBV27 to TRBJ1-2, with D possibly TRBD1 on 5 matching bases. The CDR3 sequence: CASSLGMTVEGYTF. The DNA of the CDR3 is TGTGCCAGCAGTTTAGGGATGACAGTCGAGGGCTACACCTTC.